This T cell receptor beta chain was documented in a study of T cell responses to AZD1222 COVID-19 vaccine. The study's findings and limits: Nearly half of unique spike-specific TCRs reportedly avoided B.1.351 and B.1.1.7 mutated regions. The study identified only five or six AZD1222 recipients as seropositive at baseline.

There are a few counts of this clone. Its antigen is not known. The ends were cut back, 6 bases at V and 0 bases at J, with 9 bases in the middle. The CDR3 length is 14 residues. Per germline, CDR1 SNHLY and CDR2 FYNNEI. TCRdb's copy holds only in-frame clones and misses some; the assay was immunoSEQ multiplex PCR. The sample holds 95,000 to 150,000 clones, about 90% seen once. The sequence derives from an adult in good health. The V gene is TRBV2, the J gene TRBJ1-3, with D hard to call. The sequencing used peripheral blood, collected on day 0 of AZD1222 vaccination. CDR3 sequence (DNA): TGTGCCAGCAGATACAGTAGCTCTGGAAACACCATATATTTT. The encoded protein is CASRYSSSGNTIYF.